Sequencing of this T cell receptor (delta chain) was carried out in a study of gamma-delta T cells after stem cell transplantation. Concerning this clone itself: This likely stems from a read error, as it lies one base from a far larger clone.

TCRdb reran clone calling via CATT on the RT-PCR reads. The sample lists 1,100 to 1,500 delta-chain clones, around 13% occurring once. Looked up from germline, CDR1 is TSWWSYY and CDR2 is QGS. CDR3 length: 23 amino acids. The TCR was taken from a human donor. It is not recorded whose cells these are; they may come from a transplant donor. J is TRDJ1 and V is TRDV1; the match to TRDD3 covers 12 bases. Sequencing input: gamma-delta T cells. In DNA form, the CDR3 reads TGTGCTCTTGGGGAATTAGTTGTCCTACGGACTGCTGGGGGATACGGGAACACCGATAGACTCATCTTT. As protein: CALGELVVLRTAGGYGNTDRLIF.